This is a list of T cell receptor beta chains from one sample in a study of Graves' ophthalmopathy and Graves' hyperthyroidism. Each CDR3 protein gets one entry after TCRdb re-called the multiplex PCR reads with MiXCR. The sample yields some 160,000 distinct CDR3 sequences, 39% seen once. The material sequenced was peripheral blood. The receptors stem from a man under 40 with Graves' ophthalmopathy. Each CDR3 is given with its conserved first and last residue. D genes are given only for firm matches. The size of a clone is reported for some rows only, either as once, few or many, or as a class for expanded clones.

V gene	J gene	clone size	D gene	CDR3 protein	CDR3 DNA
TRBV3-1	TRBJ2-5	many	NA	CASSQAWPYQETQYF	TGTGCCAGCAGCCAAGCTTGGCCGTACCAAGAGACCCAGTACTTC
TRBV2	TRBJ2-5	many	NA	CASSPEGKVETQYF	TGTGCCAGCAGCCCGGAGGGGAAGGTAGAGACCCAGTACTTC
TRBV28	TRBJ2-7	NA	NA	CASSLLAVAYEQYF	TGTGCCAGCAGTTTACTGGCGGTCGCTTACGAGCAGTACTTC
TRBV12-3/TRBV12-4	TRBJ2-7	NA	NA	CASSFGFYEQYF	TGTGCCAGCAGTTTTGGGTTCTACGAGCAGTACTTC
TRBV6-2/TRBV6-3	TRBJ2-7	many	NA	CASSVTQGSDEQYF	TGTGCCAGCAGCGTCACACAGGGTTCCGACGAGCAGTACTTC
TRBV28	TRBJ1-1	NA	NA	CASSLRGGPEAFF	TGTGCCAGCAGTTTACGGGGAGGCCCTGAAGCTTTCTTT
TRBV5-1	TRBJ2-5	NA	NA	CASSLYSPRETQYF	TGCGCCAGCAGCTTGTATAGCCCCAGAGAGACCCAGTACTTC
TRBV6-6	TRBJ2-5	many	TRBD1	CASSHDDPTGDLKTQYF	TGTGCCAGCAGTCACGATGACCCGACAGGGGATTTAAAGACCCAGTACTTC
TRBV6-2/TRBV6-3	TRBJ2-2	NA	TRBD2	CASSYVGAGGPNTGELFF	TGTGCCAGCAGTTACGTGGGAGCGGGAGGGCCGAACACCGGGGAGCTGTTTTTT
TRBV12-3/TRBV12-4	TRBJ1-1	many	NA	CASSRYDPEAFF	TGTGCCAGCAGTAGATACGACCCTGAAGCTTTCTTT
TRBV6-2/TRBV6-3	TRBJ2-2	many	TRBD1	CASSFLQGRVFGELFF	TGTGCCAGCAGTTTCCTACAGGGGCGGGTTTTCGGGGAGCTGTTTTTT
TRBV6-2/TRBV6-3	TRBJ1-2	few	NA	CASSYGGRLLEGYTF	TGTGCCAGCAGTTACGGGGGACGTCTGCTGGAGGGCTACACCTTC
TRBV30	TRBJ1-1	many	NA	CAWSVQGRGEAFF	TGTGCCTGGAGTGTCCAGGGACGGGGTGAAGCTTTCTTT
TRBV18	TRBJ2-5	many	NA	CASSPVKETQYF	TGTGCCAGCTCACCGGTAAAAGAGACCCAGTACTTC
TRBV11-2	TRBJ2-7	few	TRBD2	CASSQSGTQQYF	TGTGCCAGCAGCCAAAGCGGGACCCAGCAGTACTTC
TRBV18	TRBJ2-2	NA	TRBD1	CASSPTIETGGSGELFF	TGTGCCAGCTCACCAACTATCGAGACAGGGGGCTCCGGGGAGCTGTTTTTT
TRBV14	TRBJ1-2	NA	NA	CASSRSSNYGYTF	TGTGCCAGCAGCCGCTCGTCCAACTATGGCTACACCTTC
TRBV29-1	TRBJ2-7	many	TRBD2	CSVVGLADQMRGRAIEQYF	TGCAGCGTTGTTGGACTAGCGGATCAGATGCGGGGCCGCGCGATTGAGCAGTACTTC
TRBV12-5	TRBJ2-3	many	TRBD2	CASGLSSGRATTDTQYF	TGTGCTAGTGGTTTATCGAGCGGGAGGGCCACAACAGATACGCAGTATTTT
TRBV7-2	TRBJ2-7	NA	TRBD1	CASSFRDRGFEQYF	TGTGCCAGCAGCTTCCGGGACAGGGGATTCGAGCAGTACTTC
TRBV20-1	TRBJ1-5	few	NA	CSASRTDNQPQHF	TGCAGTGCCAGCCGGACAGACAATCAGCCCCAGCATTTT
TRBV6-5	TRBJ1-6	NA	NA	CVSSYSGNSPLHF	TGTGTCAGCAGTTATTCGGGGAATTCACCCCTCCACTTT
TRBV6-2/TRBV6-3	TRBJ1-1	many	NA	CASSPVPPAEAFF	TGTGCCAGCAGTCCCGTCCCGCCCGCTGAAGCTTTCTTT
TRBV7-2	TRBJ1-6	many	NA	CASSLEVGNSPLHF	TGTGCCAGCAGCCTGGAAGTCGGGAATTCACCCCTCCACTTT
TRBV6-5	TRBJ2-7	NA	NA	CASSYRQGYEQYF	TGTGCCAGCAGTTACAGGCAGGGCTACGAGCAGTACTTC
TRBV19	TRBJ1-5	NA	NA	CASMTGAQNNQPQHF	TGTGCCAGTATGACAGGAGCGCAAAACAATCAGCCCCAGCATTTT